A single sample gave rise to the 30 T cell receptor beta chains below, sequenced in a study of shared clonotypes between healthy human individuals. The table came from immunoSEQ multiplex PCR; TCRdb's copy has only in-frame clones and leaves some out. The repertoire holds hundreds of thousands of clones, about 96% seen once, with about 0.12% in the top ten. Naivety among CD8 cells was defined by CD45RO negativity and positive CCR7 selection, thereby excluding terminally differentiated effector memory CD45RA+ cells. The sample consisted of naive CD8+ T cells sorted from blood. Every receptor here comes from a woman in her thirties in good health.

Details on this clone: The same CDR3 arises from other DNA sequences in this sample as well. The chain employs TRBV7-9 and TRBJ2-7; no definite D call. The V end was cut by 5 bases, the J end by 4 bases, with 9 bases between. The CDR3 sequence is 12 residues long. Per germline, CDR1 SEHNR and CDR2 FQNEAQ (reference sequence). CDR3 residues: CASSPTDYEQYF. The CDR3 DNA reads as TGTGCCAGCAGCCCCACAGATTACGAGCAGTACTTC.

The rearrangement uses TRBV27 and TRBJ2-1; D is perhaps TRBD2 (5 bases). This CDR3 has 16 amino acids. The ends were cut back, 5 bases at V and 2 bases at J, with 16 bases in the middle. Germline CDR1 MNHEY, CDR2 SMNVEV (reference sequence). Written as DNA, the CDR3 is TGTGCCAGCAGTCCGCGAAGCGGTCCTACCTACAATGAGCAGTTCTTC. This codes for CASSPRSGPTYNEQFF.

V gene TRBV2 combines with J gene TRBJ2-3; unclear D gene. This CDR3 spans 11 amino acids. Per germline, CDR1 SNHLY and CDR2 FYNNEI. The V end lost 7 bases, the J end lost 5 bases, and 7 bases lay between the germline ends. CDR3 protein: CASIFLDTQYF. CDR3 coding DNA: TGTGCCAGCATATTCTTAGATACGCAGTATTTT.

About this clone: Other DNA sequences in the sample encode the same CDR3. The chain uses TRBV19 and TRBJ2-7, with 11 bases that match TRBD1. The CDR3 is 14 amino acids. Trimming at V came to 6 bases and at J to 3 bases, leaving 4 bases not matched to a gene. The germline gives CDR1 LNHDA, CDR2 SQIVND (reference sequence). The CDR3 DNA follows: TGTGCCAGTAGCACCGGGACAGGGGGCTACGAGCAGTACTTC. Translation: CASSTGTGGYEQYF. The full variable domain, in which reference TRBV19 and TRBJ2-7 provide the parts outside the CDR3, is DGGITQSPKYLFRKEGQNVTLSCEQNLNHDAMYWYRQDPGQGLRLIYYSQIVNDFQKGDIAEGYSVSREKKESFPLTVTSAQKNPTAFYLCASSTGTGGYEQYFGPGTRLTVT.

This clone was counted a few times. The V gene is TRBV27, the J gene TRBJ2-7, with D unresolved. Trimming removed 10 bases from V and 0 bases from J, with 10 bases in between. Germline V gene data show CDR1 as MNHEY and CDR2 as SMNVEV (reference sequence). The CDR3 totals 12 residues. The CDR3 loop reads CATSDGSYEQYF. The CDR3 nucleotides are TGTGCCACCTCGGACGGCTCCTACGAGCAGTACTTC.

V and J are TRBV28 and TRBJ2-5, with D perhaps matching TRBD2 (5 bases). Looked up from germline, CDR1 is MDHEN and CDR2 is SYDVKM. CDR3 size: 13 residues. Trimming cost V 10 bases and J 2 bases, with 14 bases left between them. The CDR3 DNA reads TGTGCCACGGCCTACGGGATGCAAGAGACCCAGTACTTC. It yields the protein CATAYGMQETQYF.

The chain employs TRBV7-9 and TRBJ1-1; perhaps TRBD1 as D (5 bases). CDR1 and CDR2 (germline): SEHNR, FQNEAQ (reference sequence). This CDR3 contains 14 residues. Deletions cut 8 bases from V and 7 bases from J, with 20 bases between. CDR3 amino acids: CASQGIPSAFEAFF. CDR3 bases: TGTGCCAGCCAGGGAATCCCATCCGCCTTTGAAGCTTTCTTT. The variable domain in full, completed from reference TRBV7-9 and TRBJ1-1, reads DTGVSQNPRHKITKRGQNVTFRCDPISEHNRLYWYRQTLGQGPEFLTYFQNEAQLEKSRLLSDRFSAERPKGSFSTLEIQRTEQGDSAMYLCASQGIPSAFEAFFGQGTRLTVV.

The V call is TRBV5-6, the J call TRBJ2-7, with 7 bases fitting TRBD1. Trimming at V came to 4 bases and at J to 3 bases, leaving 7 bases not matched to a gene. The CDR3 loop spans 14 amino acids. Germline V gene data show CDR1 as SGHDT and CDR2 as YYEEEE. DNA for the CDR3: TGTGCCAGCAGCCCCGGACAGGTCGACTACGAGCAGTACTTC. It codes for CASSPGQVDYEQYF. Full variable domain (remainder filled in from reference TRBV5-6 and TRBJ2-7): DAGVTQSPTHLIKTRGQQVTLRCSPKSGHDTVSWYQQALGQGPQFIFQYYEEEERQRGNFPDRFSGHQFPNYSSELNVNALLLGDSALYLCASSPGQVDYEQYFGPGTRLTVT.

The V call is TRBV5-6, the J call TRBJ2-7, with 9 bases matching TRBD1. Losses at the gene ends were 3 bases for V and 1 base for J; bases not matched to a gene: 2. The CDR3 consists of 14 residues. Germline V gives CDR1 SGHDT, CDR2 YYEEEE. The CDR3, as DNA: TGTGCCAGCAGCTACGGGACAGGGTCCTACGAGCAGTACTTC. Its protein product is CASSYGTGSYEQYF.

This chain uses TRBV28 with TRBJ1-1; D is undetermined. This CDR3 has 15 residues. Between the trimmed V and J ends, which lost 1 base and 1 base, there was a span of 10 bases. Germline CDR1 and CDR2: MDHEN and SYDVKM. CDR3 DNA sequence: TGTGCCAGCAGTTTATTGGCCAGGACGAACACTGAAGCTTTCTTT. Translating gives CASSLLARTNTEAFF.

CDR3 sequence reads: CASSQVGGGEQFF. CDR3 nucleotides: TGTGCCAGCAGCCAGGTCGGGGGTGGTGAGCAGTTCTTC. The rearrangement joins TRBV14 to TRBJ2-1, with D perhaps TRBD2 (6 bases). The V end lost 3 bases, the J end lost 9 bases, and 12 bases lay between the germline ends. CDR3 length: 13 residues. Germline V gene sequence: CDR1 SGHDN, CDR2 FVKESK.

This chain's CDR3 is CASSPSSFRTDTQYF. DNA for the CDR3: TGTGCCAGTAGTCCATCTTCGTTCCGCACAGATACGCAGTATTTT. The rearrangement joins TRBV19 to TRBJ2-3; D gene unclear. The CDR3 spans 15 residues. Germline CDR1 reads LNHDA; CDR2 reads SQIVND (reference sequence). V lost 5 bases, J lost 1 base, and 13 bases lay in between.

The V call is TRBV2, the J call TRBJ2-7; D is unresolved. This CDR3 is built from 12 residues. Between the trimmed V and J ends, which lost 4 bases and 7 bases, there was a span of 11 bases. In germline, CDR1 is SNHLY, CDR2 FYNNEI. The CDR3 region has the DNA TGTGCCAGCAGTGTAAGTGTCAGGGAGCAGTACTTC. This translates into CASSVSVREQYF.

The J gene is TRBJ2-7, the V gene TRBV28; D is undetermined. The V end was cut by 5 bases, the J end by 6 bases, with 8 bases between. CDR1 is MDHEN and CDR2 is SYDVKM in the germline V gene. This CDR3 has 11 residues. The CDR3 region has the DNA TGTGCCAGCAGTACGTTCTCCGAGCAGTACTTC. It translates to CASSTFSEQYF.

J is TRBJ1-1 and V is TRBV5-1; D remains unclear. Trimming shortened V by 4 bases and J by 5 bases, and 12 bases separated the two germline ends. The CDR3 has 13 amino acids. Germline V gives CDR1 SGHRS, CDR2 YFSETQ. CDR3 nucleotide sequence: TGCGCCAGCAGCGCAGTAGGTGGGACTGAAGCTTTCTTT. It encodes CASSAVGGTEAFF.

The CDR3 DNA reads as TGCGCCAGCACCTTTAAGGCTAGCGGGAGTTCTGGTGAGCAGTTCTTC. Its translation is CASTFKASGSSGEQFF. V and J are TRBV5-1 and TRBJ2-1; 10 nucleotides agree with TRBD2. V lost 6 bases to trimming and J lost 9 bases; unmatched junction nucleotides: 15. The CDR3 sequence is 16 residues long. Germline V CDR1 and CDR2: SGHRS, YFSETQ.

This chain links TRBV5-4 with TRBJ2-1; D tentatively reads TRBD1 or TRBD2 (6 bases each). The CDR3 length is 15 residues. The germline gives CDR1 SGHNT, CDR2 YYREEE (reference sequence). V lost 0 bases to trimming and J lost 3 bases, with 10 bases between them. CDR3: CASSLVGGGYNEQFF. As DNA, the CDR3 is TGTGCCAGCAGCTTGGTAGGGGGAGGCTACAATGAGCAGTTCTTC.

This clone has just one count. The chain employs TRBV2 and TRBJ1-1; D is possibly TRBD1 (6 bases). Germline V gives CDR1 SNHLY, CDR2 FYNNEI. V dropped 6 bases and J dropped 8 bases, with 16 bases sitting between them. CDR3 size: 13 residues. The CDR3 nucleotides are TGTGCCAGCAGGGCCGACGACAGGCAAGAAGCTTTCTTT. Protein product: CASRADDRQEAFF.

The J gene is TRBJ2-7, the V gene TRBV4-1; 7 positions agree with TRBD1. The length of the CDR3 is 13 residues. V gave up 4 bases and J gave up 4 bases; unmatched junction bases: 4. Germline loops: CDR1 MGHRA, CDR2 YSYEKL. The CDR3 nucleotides read TGCGCCAGCAGCCCTCCAGGGGGTTACGAGCAGTACTTC. Encoded protein: CASSPPGGYEQYF.

CDR3 DNA sequence: TGCGCCAGCAGCCCCAGAAGGTTGTACAATGAGCAGTTCTTC. Translated, it gives CASSPRRLYNEQFF. The J gene is TRBJ2-1, the V gene TRBV4-1; the D is unclear. V dropped 4 bases and J dropped 4 bases, with 11 bases sitting between them. Germline V gene sequence: CDR1 MGHRA, CDR2 YSYEKL. The CDR3 has 14 amino acids.

Written as DNA, the CDR3 is TGTGCCAGCAGCATCGGGGAAAACACTGAAGCTTTCTTT. Translated: CASSIGENTEAFF. The gene calls are TRBV9 and TRBJ1-1; D call uncertain. The CDR3 extends over 13 amino acids. CDR1 SGDLS and CDR2 YYNGEE come from the germline V gene. V shed 4 bases and J shed 2 bases, with 9 bases lying between them.

This chain connects TRBV28 to TRBJ2-1; tentative D call: TRBD2 (6 bases). The germline CDR1 and CDR2 sequences are MDHEN and SYDVKM. This CDR3 comprises 15 residues. The V end was cut by 2 bases, the J end by 4 bases, with 12 bases between. DNA of the CDR3: TGTGCCAGCAGTTTAGTTTTAGCGGATTACAATGAGCAGTTCTTC. This codes for CASSLVLADYNEQFF. Full variable domain (outside the CDR3, taken from reference TRBV28 and TRBJ2-1): DVKVTQSSRYLVKRTGEKVFLECVQDMDHENMFWYRQDPGLGLRLIYFSYDVKMKEKGDIPEGYSVSREKKERFSLILESASTNQTSMYLCASSLVLADYNEQFFGPGTRLTVL.

The rearrangement joins TRBV19 to TRBJ1-1; D unclear. Germline CDR1 and CDR2: LNHDA and SQIVND (reference sequence). Trimming pared 7 bases from V and 0 bases from J, leaving 12 bases between. The CDR3 length is 14 residues. The CDR3 reads CASMAWTVNTEAFF. As DNA, the CDR3 is TGTGCCAGTATGGCCTGGACGGTGAACACTGAAGCTTTCTTT.

DNA of the CDR3: TGTGCCAGCAGCTTGCTGGGCTACGAGCAGTACTTC. Translated, it gives CASSLLGYEQYF. The chain couples TRBV13 to TRBJ2-7; D gene uncertain. Trimming shortened V by 3 bases and J by 3 bases, and 6 bases separated the two germline ends. Germline assignment: CDR1 PRHDT and CDR2 FYEKMQ (reference sequence). The CDR3 is 12 amino acids. Together with reference TRBV13 and TRBJ2-7, the CDR3 gives the full variable domain: AAGVIQSPRHLIKEKRETATLKCYPIPRHDTVYWYQQGPGQDPQFLISFYEKMQSDKGSIPDRFSAQQFSDYHSELNMSSLELGDSALYFCASSLLGYEQYFGPGTRLTVT.

Comments on this clone: Other DNA sequences within the sample encode an identical CDR3. The chain couples TRBV27 to TRBJ1-5; unclear D gene. Germline assignment: CDR1 MNHEY and CDR2 SMNVEV (reference sequence). The length of the CDR3 is 13 residues. V was pared by 6 bases and J by 7 bases, with 13 bases between. CDR3 in DNA: TGTGCCAGCAGCCTTGAAGGTGACCAGCCCCAGCATTTT. As protein: CASSLEGDQPQHF.

The chain combines TRBV30 with TRBJ1-2; D is undetermined. V lost 2 bases to trimming and J lost 4 bases, with 14 bases between them. The CDR3 runs to 14 residues. The germline CDR1 and CDR2 sequences are GTSNPN and SVGIG (reference sequence). In DNA form, the CDR3 reads TGTGCCTGGAGTTTGGGAGCCCTTGTCTATGGCTACACCTTC. It specifies CAWSLGALVYGYTF. The full variable domain, completed using reference TRBV30 and TRBJ1-2, is SQTIHQWPATLVQPVGSPLSLECTVEGTSNPNLYWYRQAAGRGLQLLFYSVGIGQISSEVPQNLSASRPQDRQFILSSKKLLLSDSGFYLCAWSLGALVYGYTFGSGTRLTVV.

The chain is built from TRBV27 and TRBJ2-7; D gene ambiguous. With 9 bases removed from V and 3 bases from J, the gap between germline ends came to 9 bases. Germline V gene sequence: CDR1 MNHEY, CDR2 SMNVEV (reference sequence). This CDR3 region has 11 residues. The CDR3, as DNA: TGTGCCAGTGAGGACGGCTACGAGCAGTACTTC. It encodes CASEDGYEQYF.

This clone was seen only once. The rearrangement joins TRBV29-1 to TRBJ2-1; perhaps TRBD2 as D (6 bases). With 6 bases removed from V and 0 bases from J, the gap between germline ends came to 15 bases. The CDR3 consists of 15 residues. Germline V gene sequence: CDR1 SQVTM, CDR2 ANQGSEA. This CDR3 is CSVYPGVRSYNEQFF. The CDR3 nucleotides are TGCAGCGTGTACCCGGGGGTGCGCTCCTACAATGAGCAGTTCTTC.

The chain carries TRBV27 and TRBJ2-7; 8 positions agree with TRBD1. V trimming: 3 bases; J trimming: 2 bases; junction bases outside the gene matches: 6. Germline CDR1 is MNHEY and CDR2 is SMNVEV (reference sequence). CDR3 length equals 15 residues. DNA for the CDR3: TGTGCCAGCAGTTTGATACAGGGGGTAGCCTACGAGCAGTACTTC. As protein: CASSLIQGVAYEQYF.

For the CDR3, the DNA is TGTGCCAGCAGTGGGACAGGGGGAGGCACTGAAGCTTTCTTT. Its translation is CASSGTGGGTEAFF. The chain uses TRBV28 and TRBJ1-1, with TRBD1 matching over 11 bases. CDR3 length equals 14 residues. V lost 5 bases, J lost 4 bases, and 3 bases stayed unmatched. Germline CDR1 and CDR2: MDHEN and SYDVKM.